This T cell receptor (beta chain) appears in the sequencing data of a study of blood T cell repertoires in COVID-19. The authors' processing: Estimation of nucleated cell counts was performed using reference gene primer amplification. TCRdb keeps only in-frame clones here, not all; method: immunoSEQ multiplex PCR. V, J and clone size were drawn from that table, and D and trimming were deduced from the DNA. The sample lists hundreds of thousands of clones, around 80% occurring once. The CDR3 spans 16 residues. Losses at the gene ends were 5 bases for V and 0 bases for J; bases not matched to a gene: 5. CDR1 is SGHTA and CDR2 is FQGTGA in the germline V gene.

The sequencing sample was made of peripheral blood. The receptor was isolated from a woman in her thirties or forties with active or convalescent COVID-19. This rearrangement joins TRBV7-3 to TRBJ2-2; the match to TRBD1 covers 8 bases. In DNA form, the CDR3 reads TGTGCCAGCAGCCAGCGGACAGGGTCGAACACCGGGGAGCTGTTTTTT. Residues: CASSQRTGSNTGELFF.